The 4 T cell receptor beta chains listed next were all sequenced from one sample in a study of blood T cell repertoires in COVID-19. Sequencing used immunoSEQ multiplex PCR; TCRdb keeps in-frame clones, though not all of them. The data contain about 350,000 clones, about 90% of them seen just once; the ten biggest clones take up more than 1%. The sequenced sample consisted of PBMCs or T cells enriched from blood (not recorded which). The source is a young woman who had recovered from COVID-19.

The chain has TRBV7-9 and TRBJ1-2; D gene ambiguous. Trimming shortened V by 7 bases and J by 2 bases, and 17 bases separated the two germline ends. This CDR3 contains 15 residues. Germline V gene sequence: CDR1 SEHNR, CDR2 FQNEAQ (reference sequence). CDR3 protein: CASTLVGALNYGYTF. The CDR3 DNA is TGTGCCAGCACCCTTGTTGGAGCTTTAAACTATGGCTACACCTTC.

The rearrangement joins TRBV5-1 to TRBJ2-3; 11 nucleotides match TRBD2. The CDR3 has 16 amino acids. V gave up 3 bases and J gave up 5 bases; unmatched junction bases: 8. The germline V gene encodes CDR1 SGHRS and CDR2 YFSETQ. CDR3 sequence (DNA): TGCGCCAGCAGCTCTCTAACCGGGACTAGCGGAGATACGCAGTATTTT. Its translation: CASSSLTGTSGDTQYF.

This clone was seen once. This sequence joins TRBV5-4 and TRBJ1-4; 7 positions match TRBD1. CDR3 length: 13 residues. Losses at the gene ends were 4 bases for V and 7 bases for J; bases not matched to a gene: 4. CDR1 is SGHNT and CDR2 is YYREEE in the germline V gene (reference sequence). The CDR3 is CASSPDRVEKLFF. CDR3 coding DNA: TGTGCCAGCAGCCCTGACAGGGTTGAAAAACTGTTTTTT.

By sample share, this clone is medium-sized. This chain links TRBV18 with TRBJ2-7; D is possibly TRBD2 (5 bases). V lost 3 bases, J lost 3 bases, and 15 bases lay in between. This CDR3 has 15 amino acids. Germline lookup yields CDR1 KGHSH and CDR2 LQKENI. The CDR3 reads CASSPLPKGDYEQYF. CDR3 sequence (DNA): TGTGCCAGCTCACCGCTCCCTAAGGGAGACTACGAGCAGTACTTC.